Below are 4 T cell receptor beta chains sequenced from a single sample in a study of T-cell reconstitution after alpha-beta-depleted transplantation in children. TCRbeta library construction was performed incorporating unique molecular identifiers. MiXCR was run by TCRdb on the PCR reads, yielding one entry per CDR3 protein. The profile covers about 4,900 distinct CDR3 sequences, with 26% appearing a single time and around a third taken by the ten largest. This sample comprised PBMCs, mostly from graft donor cells, obtained 60 days after TCRalphabeta/CD19-depleted stem cell transplant. These receptors were taken from a male patient between 2 and 15 years old who had a stem cell transplant for acute lymphoblastic leukemia, so the T cells may come from the graft donor.

This clonotype appeared many times. The rearrangement links TRBV7-9 to TRBJ2-1; 8 nucleotides match TRBD2. Germline CDR1 and CDR2: SEHNR and FQNEAQ (reference sequence). V lost 1 base and J lost 2; bases outside the gene matches: 7. The CDR3 extends over 17 amino acids. The CDR3 DNA is TGTGCCAGCAGCTTAGAAGCGGGAGTTTCCCCCTACAATGAGCAGTTCTTC. It encodes CASSLEAGVSPYNEQFF. Based on the CDR3 plus reference TRBV7-9 and TRBJ2-1, the full variable domain is DTGVSQNPRHKITKRGQNVTFRCDPISEHNRLYWYRQTLGQGPEFLTYFQNEAQLEKSRLLSDRFSAERPKGSFSTLEIQRTEQGDSAMYLCASSLEAGVSPYNEQFFGPGTRLTVL.

Many counts were recorded for this clonotype. The chain joins TRBV10-3 to TRBJ2-1; 9 nucleotides agree with TRBD2. Germline lookup yields CDR1 ENHRY and CDR2 SYGVKD. CDR3 size: 14 residues. Trimming removed 6 bases from V and 3 bases from J; junction bases left unmatched: 3. The chain's CDR3 is CAIRRTSDYNEQFF. The DNA of the CDR3 is TGTGCCATCAGGAGGACTAGCGACTACAATGAGCAGTTCTTC.

This clonotype showed up many times. This chain uses TRBV7-9 with TRBJ2-3, with D uncertain. V was trimmed by 4 bases and J by 2 bases, leaving 13 bases between them. CDR1 is SEHNR and CDR2 is FQNEAQ in the germline V gene (reference sequence). The CDR3 is 15 residues long. The CDR3 bases are TGTGCCAGCAGCTCTCCGGTGCGGATCACAGATACGCAGTATTTT. Translated, it gives CASSSPVRITDTQYF. The whole variable domain, remainder taken from reference TRBV7-9 and TRBJ2-3, is DTGVSQNPRHKITKRGQNVTFRCDPISEHNRLYWYRQTLGQGPEFLTYFQNEAQLEKSRLLSDRFSAERPKGSFSTLEIQRTEQGDSAMYLCASSSPVRITDTQYFGPGTRLTVL.

Comments on this clonotype: One junction end disagrees with the germline gene, perhaps due to a read error. The rearrangement joins TRBV7-7 to TRBJ2-5; 10 positions match TRBD1. The CDR3 consists of 17 residues. CDR1 SSHAT and CDR2 FNYEAQ come from the germline V gene (reference sequence). CDR3 nucleotides: TGTGCTAGCAGCTTAGCCTCCGGGACAGGGGTTTTGGAGACCCAGTACTTC. Its protein is CASSLASGTGVLETQYF.